Each of the 26 T cell receptor beta chains below was sequenced from the same sample in a study of T cell responses to AZD1222 COVID-19 vaccine. TCRdb keeps only in-frame clones here, not all; method: immunoSEQ multiplex PCR. The sample lists approximately 120,000 clones, more than 75% occurring once. The sequences come from peripheral blood, collected 28 days after the second AZD1222 dose. These receptors originate from an adult who received the AZD1222 COVID-19 vaccine.

This chain uses TRBV9 with TRBJ1-5; a weak D match, TRBD1 (5 bases). CDR1 and CDR2 from the germline V gene are SGDLS and YYNGEE. The CDR3 has 14 amino acids. V was shortened by 4 bases and J by 0 bases, with 8 bases between the two germline ends. The CDR3 DNA is TGTGCCAGCAGCCGGGGCTATAGCAATCAGCCCCAGCATTTT. Translated, it gives CASSRGYSNQPQHF.

The CDR3 DNA sequence: TGTGCCAGTAGCCCGGGGCTCAACTATGGCTACACCTTC. Protein sequence: CASSPGLNYGYTF. The chain has TRBV19 and TRBJ1-2; a weak D match, TRBD1 (5 bases). Germline CDR1 is LNHDA and CDR2 is SQIVND (reference sequence). The CDR3 loop spans 13 amino acids. Trimming removed 6 bases at V and 2 bases at J, with 10 bases between.

The CDR3 coding sequence is TGCGCCAGCCCTAGCCAAGAGACCCAGTACTTC. This sequence encodes CASPSQETQYF. The gene calls are TRBV10-1 and TRBJ2-5; D uncertain. Trimming shortened V by 8 bases and J by 1 base, and 5 bases separated the two germline ends. CDR1 is WNHNN and CDR2 is SYGVQD in the germline V gene (reference sequence). This CDR3 has 11 amino acids.

The genes are TRBV7-9 and TRBJ1-2; D not resolved. V was clipped by 2 bases and J by 6 bases, with 7 bases between them. The CDR3 contains 12 residues. Germline V gives CDR1 SEHNR, CDR2 FQNEAQ (reference sequence). This CDR3 reads CASSLLRDGYTF. CDR3 sequence (DNA): TGTGCCAGCAGCTTACTGAGGGATGGCTACACCTTC. Based on the CDR3 plus reference TRBV7-9 and TRBJ1-2, the full variable domain is DTGVSQNPRHKITKRGQNVTFRCDPISEHNRLYWYRQTLGQGPEFLTYFQNEAQLEKSRLLSDRFSAERPKGSFSTLEIQRTEQGDSAMYLCASSLLRDGYTFGSGTRLTVV.

The gene calls are TRBV3-1 (or the pseudogene TRBV3-2) and TRBJ2-6; D call uncertain. Germline CDR1 LGHDT, CDR2 YNNKEL (reference sequence). The CDR3 runs 15 residues. V gave up 1 base and J gave up 0 bases, with 4 bases separating them. The CDR3, as DNA: TGTGCCAGCAGCCAAGTTTCCTCTGGGGCCAACGTCCTGACTTTC. Translated, it gives CASSQVSSGANVLTF.

This sequence joins TRBV5-1 and TRBJ1-2; tentatively, D is TRBD1 (6 bases). Germline CDR1 and CDR2: SGHRS and YFSETQ. V was shortened by 4 bases and J by 7 bases, with 20 bases between the two germline ends. The CDR3 extends over 15 amino acids. CDR3 nucleotides: TGCGCCAGCAGCGTTTCCCGGACAGAACCTTCTGGCTACACCTTC. It specifies CASSVSRTEPSGYTF.

The gene calls are TRBV30 and TRBJ2-2; no reliable D call. Trimming left V 3 bases short and J 1 base short, with 6 bases between. CDR1 is GTSNPN and CDR2 is SVGIG in the germline V gene (reference sequence). This CDR3 is 13 amino acids long. The CDR3 DNA reads as TGTGCCTGGAGAGGACGGAACACCGGGGAGCTGTTTTTT. Residues: CAWRGRNTGELFF.

This chain links TRBV7-2 with TRBJ1-2, with D possibly being TRBD1 (6 bases). The CDR3 loop spans 14 amino acids. Between the trimmed V and J ends, which lost 5 bases and 6 bases, there was a span of 16 bases. The germline V gene encodes CDR1 SGHTA and CDR2 FQGNSA. The CDR3 region has the DNA TGTGCCAGCAGCCTAAACGGGGGCGTGGATGGCTACACCTTC. This sequence encodes CASSLNGGVDGYTF.

This chain links TRBV5-4 with TRBJ1-6; no firm D call. This CDR3 is 15 amino acids long. Trimming left V 1 base short and J 10 bases short, with 15 bases between. Germline CDR1 is SGHNT and CDR2 is YYREEE (reference sequence). CDR3 in amino acids: CASSLWLAAGSPLHF. CDR3 coding DNA: TGTGCCAGCAGCTTGTGGCTGGCGGCGGGGTCACCCCTCCACTTT.

This clone has just one count. This rearrangement joins TRBV6-5 to TRBJ1-5, with 8 bases identical to TRBD1. V dropped 7 bases and J dropped 2; count of bases not matched to a gene: 4. Per germline, CDR1 MNHEY and CDR2 SVGAGI. This CDR3 is built from 14 residues. Here the CDR3 DNA reads TGTGCCAGCAACCCGGGACAGGGCAATCAGCCCCAGCATTTT. This codes for CASNPGQGNQPQHF.

About this clone itself: Other DNA sequences within the sample encode an identical CDR3. The genes are TRBV30 and TRBJ2-3; D call uncertain. With 0 bases removed from V and 1 base from J, the gap between germline ends came to 2 bases. Germline V gene lookup returns CDR1 GTSNPN and CDR2 SVGIG (reference sequence). The CDR3 contains 12 residues. In DNA form, the CDR3 reads TGTGCCTGGAGTGTACGCACAGATACGCAGTATTTT. It is translated as CAWSVRTDTQYF.

The V gene is TRBV9, the J gene TRBJ1-1, with D possibly being TRBD1 (6 bases). Trimming stripped 3 bases from V and 4 bases from J, with 16 bases between. The CDR3 has 15 residues. CDR1 and CDR2 (germline): SGDLS, YYNGEE. The CDR3 region is CASSGTGTVATEAFF. The CDR3, as DNA: TGTGCCAGCAGCGGAACAGGGACGGTGGCCACTGAAGCTTTCTTT.

The chain has TRBV5-8 and TRBJ2-1, with 8 nucleotides matching TRBD1. Germline values: CDR1 SGHTS, CDR2 YDEGEE. V shed 2 bases, J shed 0 bases, and the junction held 4 bases outside the gene matches. The CDR3 totals 16 residues. This CDR3 is CASSFYRGNSYNEQFF. The CDR3 DNA is TGTGCCAGCAGCTTCTACAGGGGGAACTCCTACAATGAGCAGTTCTTC. Based on the CDR3 plus reference TRBV5-8 and TRBJ2-1, the full variable domain is EAGVTQSPTHLIKTRGQQATLRCSPISGHTSVYWYQQALGLGLQFLLWYDEGEERNRGNFPPRFSGRQFPNYSSELNVNALELEDSALYLCASSFYRGNSYNEQFFGPGTRLTVL.

The chain joins TRBV28 to TRBJ1-2, with TRBD1 identical over 9 bases. The V gene's germline CDR1 is MDHEN and CDR2 SYDVKM. This CDR3 is 14 amino acids long. V lost 7 bases and J lost 6; bases outside the gene matches: 9. CDR3: CASMGYRGLHGYTF. Written as DNA, the CDR3 is TGTGCCAGCATGGGGTACAGGGGGCTACATGGCTACACCTTC.

The V and J genes are TRBV27 and TRBJ2-1; 9 bases fit TRBD2. The V gene end was trimmed by 5 bases and the J gene end by 3 bases; junction bases not matched to a gene: 14. CDR3 length: 18 residues. The germline gives CDR1 MNHEY, CDR2 SMNVEV (reference sequence). This CDR3 is CASSALPLTSGFYNEQFF. The CDR3 DNA is TGTGCCAGCAGTGCGCTCCCCCTCACTAGCGGGTTCTACAATGAGCAGTTCTTC.

This clone was counted between two and nine times. The chain links TRBV7-9 to TRBJ2-7; weak D call: TRBD2 (6 bases). The V and J ends lost 1 base and 0 bases respectively, with 10 bases between them. The CDR3 is 15 amino acids. Germline loops: CDR1 SEHNR, CDR2 FQNEAQ (reference sequence). Here the CDR3 DNA reads TGTGCCAGCAGCTTAGGCGGGGACGGCTCCTACGAGCAGTACTTC. It specifies CASSLGGDGSYEQYF.

The CDR3 is CAGGQQKGALYEQYF. CDR3 DNA sequence: TGTGCCGGGGGACAGCAAAAGGGAGCTCTCTACGAGCAGTACTTC. The chain is built from TRBV2 and TRBJ2-7, with 7 bases identical to TRBD1. Trimming at V came to 11 bases and at J to 3 bases, leaving 16 bases not matched to a gene. CDR1 and CDR2 from the germline V gene are SNHLY and FYNNEI. The CDR3 contains 15 residues.

V and J are TRBV3-1 (or the pseudogene TRBV3-2) and TRBJ1-6; TRBD1 matches 9 bases. CDR1 and CDR2 from the germline V gene are LGHDT and YNNKEL (reference sequence). The CDR3 extends over 14 amino acids. Trimming at V came to 4 bases and at J to 5 bases, leaving 0 bases not matched to a gene. CDR3 sequence: CASSRTGDNSPLHF. CDR3 in DNA: TGTGCCAGCAGCCGGACAGGGGATAATTCACCCCTCCACTTT.

The V call is TRBV6-2 or TRBV6-3, the J call TRBJ1-2; D perhaps matches TRBD1 (5 bases). V dropped 5 bases and J dropped 1 base, with 29 bases sitting between them. This CDR3 is built from 20 residues. Germline V gene data show CDR1 as MNHEY and CDR2 as SVGEGT. In nucleotides, the CDR3 is TGTGCCAGCAGTGTACGGGGGGGGAGGATCAACACCGGACTTAACTATGGCTACACCTTC. Amino acid sequence: CASSVRGGRINTGLNYGYTF.

This clone was counted a single time. The CDR3 DNA is TGTGCCAGCAGTGATACCCCCCAGGGGTTGGGTGAAAAACTGTTTTTT. It translates to CASSDTPQGLGEKLFF. V and J are TRBV6-1 and TRBJ1-4, with a possible D match to TRBD1 (6 bases). The germline V and J ends were trimmed by 3 bases and 7 bases, with 18 bases remaining between them. Per germline, CDR1 MNHNS and CDR2 SASEGT. The CDR3 extends over 16 amino acids.

The V and J genes are TRBV27 and TRBJ1-1; TRBD1 matches 7 bases. The CDR3 contains 16 residues. Germline-derived CDR1 and CDR2 are MNHEY and SMNVEV (reference sequence). The ends lost 1 base at V and 4 bases at J; junction bases unmatched: 9. CDR3 DNA sequence: TGTGCCAGCAGTTTATTATCGGGACGGGACAGCACTGAAGCTTTCTTT. This gives the protein CASSLLSGRDSTEAFF.

This clone appeared a single time. The rearrangement joins TRBV13 to TRBJ2-1, with TRBD2 matching 12 bases. In germline, CDR1 is PRHDT, CDR2 FYEKMQ (reference sequence). The CDR3 sequence is 16 residues long. Trimming removed 0 bases from V and 6 bases from J; junction bases left unmatched: 3. The chain's CDR3 is CASSLGMGLAGNEQFF. CDR3 nucleotides: TGTGCCAGCAGCTTAGGAATGGGACTAGCGGGCAATGAGCAGTTCTTC.

This clone was seen just once. This chain uses TRBV7-8 with TRBJ2-2, with D perhaps TRBD1 (6 bases). This CDR3 is built from 16 residues. The V gene's germline CDR1 is SGHVS and CDR2 FQNEAQ. Deletions cut 4 bases from V and 8 bases from J, with 20 bases between. CDR3 nucleotides: TGTGCCAGCAGCTCCGACCCCAGGGGCGCTGCGGGGGAGCTGTTTTTT. It is translated as CASSSDPRGAAGELFF. The complete variable domain, with remaining parts taken from reference TRBV7-8 and TRBJ2-2, reads GAGVSQSPRYKVAKRGQDVALRCDPISGHVSLFWYQQALGQGPEFLTYFQNEAQLDKSGLPSDRFFAERPEGSVSTLKIQRTQQEDSAVYLCASSSDPRGAAGELFFGEGSRLTVL.

This chain joins TRBV7-9 and TRBJ1-1; D gene uncertain. This CDR3 spans 14 amino acids. Trimming left V 4 bases short and J 6 bases short, with 15 bases between. The germline V gene has CDR1 SEHNR and CDR2 FQNEAQ (reference sequence). The CDR3 region is CASSSSPGNPEAFF. The CDR3 coding sequence is TGTGCCAGCAGCTCTAGTCCGGGCAATCCTGAAGCTTTCTTT.

Only one count was recorded for this clone. The CDR3 sequence is CASSYEDPYNSPLHF. CDR3 DNA sequence: TGTGCCAGCTCATATGAGGACCCCTATAATTCACCCCTCCACTTT. The V gene is TRBV27, the J gene TRBJ1-6; D remains unclear. The CDR3 has 15 amino acids. Per the germline V gene, CDR1 is MNHEY and CDR2 is SMNVEV (reference sequence). Trimming left V 8 bases short and J 2 bases short, with 13 bases between.

This clone is medium-sized by share. The genes are TRBV6-5 and TRBJ2-1; 7 bases fit TRBD2. CDR1 and CDR2 from the germline V gene are MNHEY and SVGAGI. CDR3 length: 14 residues. V was clipped by 10 bases and J by 9 bases; unmatched bases: 15. CDR3 residues: CAITPGGEGREQFF. Written as DNA, the CDR3 is TGTGCCATCACTCCTGGGGGGGAGGGCCGTGAGCAGTTCTTC.